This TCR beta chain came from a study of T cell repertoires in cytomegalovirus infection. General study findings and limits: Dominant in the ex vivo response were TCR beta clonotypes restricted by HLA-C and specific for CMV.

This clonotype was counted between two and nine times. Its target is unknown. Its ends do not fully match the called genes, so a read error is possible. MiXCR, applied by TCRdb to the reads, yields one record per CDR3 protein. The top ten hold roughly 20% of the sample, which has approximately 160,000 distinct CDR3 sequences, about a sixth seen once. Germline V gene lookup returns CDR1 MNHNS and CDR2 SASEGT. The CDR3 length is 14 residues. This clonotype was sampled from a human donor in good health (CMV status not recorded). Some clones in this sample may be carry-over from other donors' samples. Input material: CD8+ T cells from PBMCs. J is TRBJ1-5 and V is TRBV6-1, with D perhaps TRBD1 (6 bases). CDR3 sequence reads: CASSHRDKGQPRHF. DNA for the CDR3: TGTGCCAGCAGCCACCGGGACAAAGGGCAGCCCCGGCATTTT.